Described below is a single T cell receptor (beta chain) sequence and its context. What it binds is unknown. The sample comes from a study of T cell responses to AZD1222 COVID-19 vaccine. Study overall: Some second doses came at about 4 weeks and others at about 12 weeks; these were pooled.

Study conclusions and caveats: Nearly half of unique spike-specific TCRs reportedly avoided B.1.351 and B.1.1.7 mutated regions. Repertoire sampling was restricted to post-peak T cell response timepoints.

Germline V gene sequence: CDR1 SGHVS, CDR2 FQNEAQ. This CDR3 region has 14 residues. V lost 0 bases and J 3 bases, leaving 8 bases between the germline ends. Libraries were prepared by immunoSEQ multiplex PCR; TCRdb keeps only in-frame clonotypes and omits some of them. The repertoire includes more than 110,000 clones, roughly 90% of them detected once, and approximately 5.7% sits in the top ten. The genes are TRBV7-8 and TRBJ1-2; possibly TRBD1 for D (5 bases). This receptor was identified in an adult in good health. The material sequenced was peripheral blood, taken on day 0 of AZD1222 vaccination. The CDR3 DNA sequence: TGTGCCAGCAGCTTAGCCCAGGGAGACTATGGCTACACCTTC. It specifies CASSLAQGDYGYTF.